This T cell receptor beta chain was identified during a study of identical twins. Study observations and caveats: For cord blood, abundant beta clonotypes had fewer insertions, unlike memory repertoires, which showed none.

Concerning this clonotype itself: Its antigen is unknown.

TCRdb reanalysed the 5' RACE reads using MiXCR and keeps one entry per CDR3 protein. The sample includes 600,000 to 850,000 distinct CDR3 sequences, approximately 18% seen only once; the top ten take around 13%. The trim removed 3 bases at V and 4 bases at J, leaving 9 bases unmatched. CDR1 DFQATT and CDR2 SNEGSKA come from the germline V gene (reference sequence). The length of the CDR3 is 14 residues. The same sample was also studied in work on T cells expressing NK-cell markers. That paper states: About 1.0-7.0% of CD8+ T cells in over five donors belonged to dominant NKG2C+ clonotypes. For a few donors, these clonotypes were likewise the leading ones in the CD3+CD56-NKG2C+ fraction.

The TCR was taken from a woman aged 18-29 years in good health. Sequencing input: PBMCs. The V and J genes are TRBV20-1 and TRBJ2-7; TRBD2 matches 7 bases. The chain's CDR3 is CSARVRGGGYEQYF. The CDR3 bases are TGCAGTGCTAGGGTCCGGGGCGGGGGATACGAGCAGTACTTC.